One and the same sample provided the 2 T cell receptor beta chains below, sequenced in a study of blood T cell repertoires in COVID-19. Sequencing was performed with immunoSEQ multiplex PCR; in TCRdb, only in-frame clones are kept and a portion is missing. The sample contains 250,000 to 300,000 clones, 65% to 90% of which appear only once. The sequenced sample was peripheral blood. These TCRs come from a woman aged 65 to 85 with COVID-19, enrolled during active disease.

The chain couples TRBV12-3 or TRBV12-4 to TRBJ2-7, with D perhaps TRBD1 (5 bases). Trimming pared 6 bases from V and 2 bases from J, leaving 8 bases between. This CDR3 is built from 12 residues. The CDR3, as DNA: TGTGCCAGCAGCGACAGTGCCTACGAGCAGTACTTC. As protein: CASSDSAYEQYF.

The chain uses TRBV27 and TRBJ1-2; no reliable D call. Trimming cost V 6 bases and J 6 bases, with 17 bases left between them. Per germline, CDR1 MNHEY and CDR2 SMNVEV (reference sequence). The CDR3 totals 14 residues. In DNA, the CDR3 is TGTGCCAGCAGGTACGGCGAGGGCCTCGATGGCTACACCTTC. The encoded protein is CASRYGEGLDGYTF.